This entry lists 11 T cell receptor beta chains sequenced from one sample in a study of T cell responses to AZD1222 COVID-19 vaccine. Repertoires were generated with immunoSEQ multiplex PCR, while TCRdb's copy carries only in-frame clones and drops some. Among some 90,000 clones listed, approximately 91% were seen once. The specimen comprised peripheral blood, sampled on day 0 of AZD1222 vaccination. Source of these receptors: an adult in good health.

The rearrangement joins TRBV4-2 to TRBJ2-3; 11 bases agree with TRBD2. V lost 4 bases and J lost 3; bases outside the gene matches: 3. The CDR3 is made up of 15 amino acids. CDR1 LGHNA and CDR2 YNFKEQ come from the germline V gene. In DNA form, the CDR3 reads TGTGCCAGCAGCCGACGACTAGCGGGGACAGATACGCAGTATTTT. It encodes CASSRRLAGTDTQYF.

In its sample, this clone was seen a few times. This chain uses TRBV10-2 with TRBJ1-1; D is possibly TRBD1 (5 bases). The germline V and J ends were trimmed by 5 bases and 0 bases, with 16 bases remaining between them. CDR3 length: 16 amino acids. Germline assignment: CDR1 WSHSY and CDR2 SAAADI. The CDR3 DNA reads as TGCGCCAGCAGTCGGGGCAGGGCCATCATGAACACTGAAGCTTTCTTT. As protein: CASSRGRAIMNTEAFF.

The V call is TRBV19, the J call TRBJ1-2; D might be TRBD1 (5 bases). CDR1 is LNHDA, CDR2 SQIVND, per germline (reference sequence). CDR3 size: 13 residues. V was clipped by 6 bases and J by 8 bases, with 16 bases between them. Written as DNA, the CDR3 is TGTGCCAGTAGCCTCGGGGGTTCGTGGGGCTACACCTTC. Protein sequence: CASSLGGSWGYTF.

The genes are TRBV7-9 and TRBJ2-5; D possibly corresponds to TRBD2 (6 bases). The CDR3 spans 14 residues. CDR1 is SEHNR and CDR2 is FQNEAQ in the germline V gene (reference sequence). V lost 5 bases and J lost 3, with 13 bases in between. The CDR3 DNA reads TGTGCCAGCAGCCCGGATACGGGAGAAGAGACCCAGTACTTC. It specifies CASSPDTGEETQYF.

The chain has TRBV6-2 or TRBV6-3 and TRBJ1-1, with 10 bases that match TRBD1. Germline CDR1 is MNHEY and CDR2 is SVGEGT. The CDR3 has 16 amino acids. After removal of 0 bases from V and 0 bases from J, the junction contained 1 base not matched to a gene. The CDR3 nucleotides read TGTGCCAGCAGTTACTCGACAGGGGGCCTGAACACTGAAGCTTTCTTT. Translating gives CASSYSTGGLNTEAFF.

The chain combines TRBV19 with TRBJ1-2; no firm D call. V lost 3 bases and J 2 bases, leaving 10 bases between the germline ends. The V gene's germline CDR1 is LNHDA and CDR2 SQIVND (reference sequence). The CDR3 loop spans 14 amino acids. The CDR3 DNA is TGTGCCAGTAGTATTACGGCGTTGAACTATGGCTACACCTTC. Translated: CASSITALNYGYTF. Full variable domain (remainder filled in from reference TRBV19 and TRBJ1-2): DGGITQSPKYLFRKEGQNVTLSCEQNLNHDAMYWYRQDPGQGLRLIYYSQIVNDFQKGDIAEGYSVSREKKESFPLTVTSAQKNPTAFYLCASSITALNYGYTFGSGTRLTVV.

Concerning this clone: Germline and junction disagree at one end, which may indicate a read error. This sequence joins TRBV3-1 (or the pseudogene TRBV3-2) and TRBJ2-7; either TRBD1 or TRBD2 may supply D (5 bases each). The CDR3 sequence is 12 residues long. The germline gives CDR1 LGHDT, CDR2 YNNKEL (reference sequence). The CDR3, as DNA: TGTGCCAGCAGCGGCCCCGGGACGGCCTTCAGATTC. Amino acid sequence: CASSGPGTAFRF.

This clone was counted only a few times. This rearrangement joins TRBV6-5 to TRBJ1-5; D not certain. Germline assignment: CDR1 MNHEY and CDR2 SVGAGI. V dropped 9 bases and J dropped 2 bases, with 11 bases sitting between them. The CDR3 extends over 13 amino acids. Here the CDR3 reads CASASAGNQPQHF. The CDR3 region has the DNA TGTGCCAGTGCCTCGGCGGGCAATCAGCCCCAGCATTTT.

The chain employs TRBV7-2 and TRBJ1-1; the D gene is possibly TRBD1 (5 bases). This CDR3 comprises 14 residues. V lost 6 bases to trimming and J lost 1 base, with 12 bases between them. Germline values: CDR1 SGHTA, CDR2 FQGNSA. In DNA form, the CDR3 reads TGTGCCAGCAGGCCCGGGACTACGAACACTGAAGCTTTCTTT. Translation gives CASRPGTTNTEAFF.

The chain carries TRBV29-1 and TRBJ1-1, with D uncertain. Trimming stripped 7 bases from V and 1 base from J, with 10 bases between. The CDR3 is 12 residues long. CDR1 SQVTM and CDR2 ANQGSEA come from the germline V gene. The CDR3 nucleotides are TGCAGCGGGGGAGACCCGAACACTGAAGCTTTCTTT. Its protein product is CSGGDPNTEAFF.

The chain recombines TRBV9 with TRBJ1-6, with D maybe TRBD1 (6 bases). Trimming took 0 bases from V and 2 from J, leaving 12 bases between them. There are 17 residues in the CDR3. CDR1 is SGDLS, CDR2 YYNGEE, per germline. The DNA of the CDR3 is TGTGCCAGCAGCGTAGGCGGGGGGGGCGCCTATAATTCACCCCTCCACTTT. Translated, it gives CASSVGGGGAYNSPLHF.